The text below deals with one TCR beta chain. The antigen remains undetermined. Treatment indicated: roughly 10-day PBMC culture with coronavirus spike peptide pools or control peptides (ViraFEST assay). The ends lost 4 bases at V and 4 bases at J; junction bases unmatched: 11. The germline CDR1 and CDR2 sequences are MNHEY and SVGEGT. The CDR3 is made up of 17 amino acids. The Oncomine TCR Beta short-read assay sequenced DNA from cultured CD4+ T cells. TCRdb re-called the PCR reads with MiXCR, one entry per CDR3 protein. The data contain nearly 20,000 distinct CDR3 sequences, 60% to 85% of them singletons. This entry belongs to a study of vaccination and CD4 T cells after COVID-19. Overall study: Six males and four females, two Hispanic, made up the convalescents. Participants received two doses of either BNT162b2 or mRNA-1273 vaccine. Points from the study as a whole: Among convalescent patients, a median roughly 90% of reactive clones emerged only after vaccination.

The sample consisted of CD4+ T cells from blood, cultured in vitro, taken after SARS-CoV-2 vaccination. This sequence was found in a human donor who received a COVID-19 vaccine. V and J are TRBV6-2 or TRBV6-3 and TRBJ2-1, with TRBD1 identical over 9 bases. This CDR3 reads CASSSTDGQGRYNEQFF. The CDR3 nucleotides read TGTGCCAGCAGTTCTACCGACGGACAGGGGAGGTACAATGAGCAGTTCTTC.